This T cell receptor (beta chain) was sequenced for a study of technical replicates of blood from a few donors. Assay used: immunoSEQ multiplex PCR; TCRdb lists only in-frame clones, some missing. The sample lists 80,000 or so clones; approximately 94% were seen once. Germline loops: CDR1 SEHNR, CDR2 FQNEAQ (reference sequence). The CDR3 has 14 amino acids. V was clipped by 5 bases and J by 5 bases; unmatched bases: 1. The receptor's source is a human donor in good health. This chain connects TRBV7-9 to TRBJ2-1; 12 bases line up with TRBD2. Sample: T cells isolated from PBMCs. CDR3 in DNA: TGTGCCAGCAGCCCTAGCGGGAGGGACAATGAGCAGTTCTTC. Its protein product is CASSPSGRDNEQFF.